The clone carrying this T cell receptor beta chain was found a few times. By 5'RACE template switching, TCR cDNA was produced, with a universal primer site and UMIs added in the process. From the 5' RACE reads, TCRdb called clonotypes with MiXCR, one entry per CDR3 protein. In the table there are 75,000 to 100,000 distinct CDR3 sequences, almost 9% of which are singletons. The CDR3 totals 15 residues. V gave up 4 bases and J gave up 5 bases; unmatched junction bases: 4. Germline loops: CDR1 SGHTA, CDR2 FQGNSA. These data come from a study of T cells after yellow fever vaccination. Overall study results and limits: Researchers cautioned that FACS-sorted repertoires could harbor abundant clonotypes contaminating from the bulk population. The booster saw the reappearance of most primary-vaccination clones (approximately 97% CD4, about 88% CD8). The secondary response was weaker but peaked faster, day 5 versus 15.

This sequence was found in a man between 18 and 35 years old who received the YFV17D yellow fever vaccine. The chain has TRBV7-2 and TRBJ1-6, with 8 positions matching TRBD1. The starting material was CD8+ T cells not binding an NS4B(214-222) dextramer, sorted from PBMCs, obtained more than 13 days after the first yellow fever vaccination. CDR3 region: CASSWGQADNSPLHF. Written as DNA, the CDR3 is TGTGCCAGCAGCTGGGGACAGGCCGATAATTCACCCCTCCACTTT.